This is a list of T cell receptor beta chains from one sample in a study of cytomegalovirus exposure and HLA in healthy donors. Libraries were prepared by immunoSEQ multiplex PCR; TCRdb keeps only in-frame clonotypes and omits some of them. The table includes some 140,000 clones, 60% to 80% detected once. Sequenced material: PBMCs. All receptors come from a man younger than 30 in good health and CMV-seronegative. The CDR3 runs from the conserved cysteine through the conserved F or W. Fields, in order: clone size, V gene, J gene, D gene, CDR3 protein, CDR3 DNA. The D gene is left open where the match is weak. Only part of the rows carry a size: once, few, many, or a class if the clone is expanded.

.	TRBV6-1	TRBJ1-5	.	CASSSGNQPQHF	TGTGCCAGCAGTTCAGGGAATCAGCCCCAGCATTTT
.	TRBV4-3	TRBJ1-3	.	CASSLGGRNSGNTIYF	TGCGCCAGCAGCCTTGGCGGCAGAAACTCTGGAAACACCATATATTTT
.	TRBV4-3	TRBJ2-7	TRBD1	CASSPNGQGVFYEQYF	TGCGCCAGCAGCCCGAACGGACAGGGAGTTTTCTACGAGCAGTACTTC
.	TRBV18	TRBJ1-5	.	CASSPSAGNQPQHF	TGTGCCAGCTCACCATCGGCAGGGAACCAGCCCCAGCATTTT
.	TRBV19	TRBJ2-1	.	CASSTMRDEQFF	TGTGCCAGTAGTACGATGAGGGATGAGCAGTTCTTC
.	TRBV27	TRBJ1-1	.	CASSRRSAVNTEAFF	TGTGCCAGCAGCCGCCGGTCGGCGGTGAACACTGAAGCTTTCTTT
.	TRBV9	TRBJ2-6	TRBD1	CASSVEGNRGLGANVLTF	TGTGCCAGCAGCGTAGAGGGGAACAGGGGGCTTGGGGCCAACGTCCTGACTTTC
.	TRBV18	TRBJ1-1	TRBD1	CASSPPGQGSEAFF	TGTGCCAGCTCACCACCGGGACAGGGATCCGAGGCTTTCTTT
.	TRBV15	TRBJ2-5	TRBD2	CATSNKRGAQETQYF	TGTGCCACCAGCAATAAGCGGGGGGCGCAAGAGACCCAGTACTTC
.	TRBV27	TRBJ2-2	.	CASSLLPGSLGELFF	TGTGCCAGCAGTTTACTCCCAGGATCGCTCGGGGAGCTGTTTTTT
.	TRBV7-9	TRBJ1-1	.	CSSSLDRYEAFF	TGTTCCAGCAGCTTAGACAGATATGAAGCTTTCTTT
.	TRBV7-2	TRBJ2-1	.	CASSLDRGLYNEQFF	TGTGCCAGCAGCTTAGACAGGGGACTCTACAATGAGCAGTTCTTC
.	TRBV7-9	TRBJ2-2	.	CASSLEINSGELFF	TGTGCCAGCAGCTTAGAAATCAACTCCGGGGAGCTGTTTTTT
once	TRBV5-1	TRBJ2-7	.	CASSLWGQPGREQYF	TGCGCCAGCAGCTTGTGGGGCCAGCCGGGGAGGGAGCAGTACTTC
.	TRBV4-2	TRBJ2-7	TRBD1	CASSFGQGLSYEQYF	TGTGCCAGCAGCTTTGGACAGGGTTTATCCTACGAGCAGTACTTC
once	TRBV27	TRBJ1-2	.	CASRDTDFYGYTF	TGTGCCAGTCGGGACACTGATTTCTATGGCTACACCTTC
.	TRBV6-5	TRBJ2-3	.	CASRYPTTSNTQYF	TGTGCCAGCAGATACCCCACGACATCGAACACGCAGTATTTT
.	TRBV29-1	TRBJ1-1	.	CSVEDSHTEAFF	TGCAGCGTTGAGGACAGTCACACTGAAGCTTTCTTT
once	TRBV5-5	TRBJ1-6	TRBD1	CASSLGQTLNSPLHF	TGTGCCAGCAGCCTGGGACAGACCCTTAATTCACCCCTCCACTTT
.	TRBV7-9	TRBJ1-1	TRBD1	CASSQQGEGTEAFF	TGTGCCAGCAGCCAACAGGGGGAGGGTACTGAAGCTTTCTTT
once	TRBV18	TRBJ2-5	TRBD1	CASSPLGQGQETQYF	TGTGCCAGCTCACCACTGGGACAGGGCCAAGAGACCCAGTACTTC
few	TRBV2	TRBJ1-5	.	CASRWAGSNQPQHF	TGTGCCAGCAGGTGGGCAGGGAGCAATCAGCCCCAGCATTTT
.	TRBV5-6	TRBJ2-3	.	CASSLALDTQYF	TGTGCCAGCAGCTTGGCCTTAGATACGCAGTATTTT
.	TRBV14	TRBJ2-5	.	CASSHFRRGQETQYF	TGTGCCAGCAGCCATTTCAGGCGGGGACAAGAGACCCAGTACTTC
once	TRBV5-6	TRBJ2-7	.	CASSFYALEQYF	TGTGCCAGCAGCTTTTACGCTCTCGAGCAGTACTTC
few	TRBV4-3	TRBJ1-6	.	CASSQGTRNNSPLHF	TGCGCCAGCAGCCAAGGGACTCGGAATAATTCACCCCTCCACTTT
.	TRBV19	TRBJ2-5	.	CASSMIPRATRETQYF	TGTGCCAGTAGTATGATCCCCCGTGCGACCAGGGAGACCCAGTACTTC
once	TRBV14	TRBJ2-7	.	CASSQDFPNKGYEQYF	TGTGCCAGCAGCCAAGATTTCCCTAATAAGGGGTACGAGCAGTACTTC
.	TRBV11-2	TRBJ1-2	.	CASSLDVLQGSYGYTF	TGTGCCAGCAGCTTAGATGTACTACAGGGCTCCTATGGCTACACCTTC
.	TRBV19	TRBJ2-2	TRBD1	CASSITGGSGELFF	TGTGCCAGTAGTATCACAGGGGGCTCCGGGGAGCTGTTTTTT
.	TRBV30	TRBJ1-4	.	CAWTRRRGGGEKLFF	TGTGCCTGGACCAGGCGGAGGGGTGGTGGTGAAAAACTGTTTTTT
.	TRBV5-1	TRBJ2-7	.	CASSLEGDSYEQYF	TGCGCCAGCAGCTTGGAGGGGGACTCCTACGAGCAGTACTTC
.	TRBV2	TRBJ1-3	TRBD1	CASSEATGAGNTIYF	TGTGCCAGCAGTGAAGCGACAGGGGCTGGAAACACCATATATTTT
.	TRBV5-1	TRBJ2-7	.	CASSLDPSSYEQYF	TGCGCCAGCAGCTTGGACCCGAGCTCCTACGAGCAGTACTTC
.	TRBV6-5	TRBJ1-2	.	CASNPTYGGVDGYTF	TGTGCCAGCAATCCAACTTATGGGGGCGTAGATGGCTACACCTTC
.	TRBV29-1	TRBJ1-5	TRBD1	CSVSTGTGFNQPQHF	TGCAGCGTTAGTACCGGGACAGGGTTTAATCAGCCCCAGCATTTT
.	TRBV9	TRBJ2-1	TRBD2	CASSARAGGSYNEQFF	TGTGCCAGCAGCGCCCGAGCGGGGGGCTCCTACAATGAGCAGTTCTTC
.	TRBV5-1	TRBJ1-2	.	CASSLGDTEYYGYTF	TGCGCCAGCAGCTTGGGGGACACCGAGTACTATGGCTACACCTTC
.	TRBV27	TRBJ1-2	.	CASSPGGYGYTF	TGTGCCAGCAGTCCCGGAGGGTATGGCTACACCTTC
once	TRBV28	TRBJ2-5	TRBD1	CASSLGQVKGTQYF	TGTGCCAGCAGTTTGGGACAGGTTAAGGGGACCCAGTACTTC
.	TRBV4-3	TRBJ2-1	.	CASSQGGGAYNEQFF	TGCGCCAGCAGCCAAGGGGGGGGCGCGTACAATGAGCAGTTCTTC
.	TRBV9	TRBJ1-4	TRBD1	CASSLRQGHREKLFF	TGTGCCAGCAGCCTCAGACAGGGTCATAGAGAAAAACTGTTTTTT
.	TRBV9	TRBJ2-1	TRBD2	CASSVAASGVYNEQFF	TGTGCCAGCAGCGTAGCGGCTAGCGGGGTCTACAATGAGCAGTTCTTC
.	TRBV5-6	TRBJ1-5	TRBD1	CASSLYRGGGQPQHF	TGTGCCAGCAGCCTTTACAGGGGTGGGGGTCAGCCCCAGCATTTT
.	TRBV10-2	TRBJ2-5	.	CACVPGLQYQETQYF	TGCGCCTGTGTGCCGGGACTGCAGTACCAAGAGACCCAGTACTTC
once	TRBV4-3	TRBJ2-1	.	CASSQEEGNEQFF	TGCGCCAGCAGCCAAGAGGAGGGAAATGAGCAGTTCTTC
.	TRBV2	TRBJ2-5	.	CASSGGGSEETQYF	TGTGCCAGCAGTGGCGGCGGGTCTGAGGAGACCCAGTACTTC
few	TRBV4-3	TRBJ1-2	.	CASSQVGLGGYTF	TGCGCCAGCAGCCAAGTCGGACTAGGTGGCTACACCTTC
.	TRBV6-6	TRBJ1-2	TRBD1	CASSGHRDRRSYTF	TGTGCCAGCAGTGGACACCGGGACAGGCGGAGCTACACCTTC
.	TRBV5-4	TRBJ1-2	.	CASSLEGRDNYGYTF	TGTGCCAGCAGCTTGGAAGGCAGGGATAACTATGGCTACACCTTC